A selection of T cell receptor beta chains follows, all from one sample in a study of T-cell reconstitution after alpha-beta-depleted transplantation in children. TCRdb used MiXCR to reprocess the PCR reads, holding one entry per CDR3 protein. This sample yields about 980,000 distinct CDR3 sequences, of which roughly 29% are seen a single time; roughly 27% belongs to the top ten. Sequenced here: PBMCs, mostly from graft donor cells, sampled 360 days after TCRalphabeta/CD19-depleted stem cell transplant. The receptors come from a boy under two years old who had a stem cell transplant for SCID, so the T cells may come from the graft donor. The CDR3 runs from the conserved cysteine through the conserved F or W. D genes are given only for firm matches. Size values are once, few and many counts, or a class for expanded clones, and some rows have none.

j_gene: TRBJ1-1
abundance: .
v_gene: TRBV2
d_gene: .
CDR3nt: TGTGCCAGCAGCGCGGGACGGGTTTTTACTGAAGCTTTCTTT
CDR3aa: CASSAGRVFTEAFF

j_gene: TRBJ2-7
abundance: few
v_gene: TRBV15
d_gene: TRBD1
CDR3nt: TGTGCCACCAGCGTCCGGGACAGTTCCTACGAGCAGTACTTC
CDR3aa: CATSVRDSSYEQYF

j_gene: TRBJ2-1
abundance: few
v_gene: TRBV7-2
d_gene: .
CDR3nt: TGTGCCAGCAGCTTAGCAGGAACGGGGGTGTTCTTCAATGAGCAGTTCTTC
CDR3aa: CASSLAGTGVFFNEQFF

j_gene: TRBJ2-2
abundance: .
v_gene: TRBV15
d_gene: .
CDR3nt: TGTGCCACCAGCAGGCTCGAGGGGGAGCTGTTTTTT
CDR3aa: CATSRLEGELFF

j_gene: TRBJ2-3
abundance: few
v_gene: TRBV5-5
d_gene: .
CDR3nt: TGTGCCAGCAGCTCCCAATCAGGGGCTGGCACAGATACGCAGTATTTT
CDR3aa: CASSSQSGAGTDTQYF

j_gene: TRBJ2-3
abundance: .
v_gene: TRBV5-6
d_gene: .
CDR3nt: TGTGCCAGCAGCCCGCCCCGGGGCACAGATACGCAGTATTTT
CDR3aa: CASSPPRGTDTQYF

j_gene: TRBJ2-3
abundance: .
v_gene: TRBV10-1
d_gene: TRBD1
CDR3nt: TGCGCCAGCAGAAAGGGACAGCTAGTCACAGATACGCAGTATTTT
CDR3aa: CASRKGQLVTDTQYF

j_gene: TRBJ2-3
abundance: few
v_gene: TRBV6-1
d_gene: .
CDR3nt: TGTGCCAGCAGGCTTACCTGGGGGGCCGGAGGCACAGATACGCAGTATTTT
CDR3aa: CASRLTWGAGGTDTQYF

j_gene: TRBJ2-2
abundance: .
v_gene: TRBV12-3/TRBV12-4
d_gene: TRBD1
CDR3nt: TGTGCCAGCAGTTTGGGTACAGGGGTTGGAGCCGGGGAGCTGTTTTTT
CDR3aa: CASSLGTGVGAGELFF

j_gene: TRBJ1-5
abundance: .
v_gene: TRBV20-1
d_gene: .
CDR3nt: TGCAGTGCTAGAGAATCTGGTCAGCCCCAGCATTTT
CDR3aa: CSARESGQPQHF

j_gene: TRBJ2-7
abundance: few
v_gene: TRBV28
d_gene: .
CDR3nt: TGTGCCAGCAGTTTGGTCACTCGGGGGACCGAGCAGTACTTC
CDR3aa: CASSLVTRGTEQYF

j_gene: TRBJ2-7
abundance: few
v_gene: TRBV12-3/TRBV12-4
d_gene: .
CDR3nt: TGTGCCAGCAGACTCCGGGACGGAGTATACGAGCAGTACTTC
CDR3aa: CASRLRDGVYEQYF

j_gene: TRBJ2-1
abundance: .
v_gene: TRBV9
d_gene: .
CDR3nt: TGTGCCAGCAGCCCCACCGGCCGGACGGACAATGAGCAGTTCTTC
CDR3aa: CASSPTGRTDNEQFF

j_gene: TRBJ2-7
abundance: many
v_gene: TRBV12-3/TRBV12-4
d_gene: .
CDR3nt: TGTGCCAGCAGCTTCAACTACGAGCAGTACTTC
CDR3aa: CASSFNYEQYF

j_gene: TRBJ2-1
abundance: .
v_gene: TRBV28
d_gene: .
CDR3nt: TGTGCCAGCAGCCCTGCCGGGACCGCAACCTACAATGAGCAGTTCTTC
CDR3aa: CASSPAGTATYNEQFF

j_gene: TRBJ2-2
abundance: many
v_gene: TRBV2
d_gene: TRBD1
CDR3nt: TGTGCCAGCAGCCGGGACAGGGACACCGGGGAGCTGTTTTTT
CDR3aa: CASSRDRDTGELFF

j_gene: TRBJ1-1
abundance: few
v_gene: TRBV3-1
d_gene: .
CDR3nt: TGTGCCAGCAGCCAAGGGAATGAAGCTTTCTTT
CDR3aa: CASSQGNEAFF

j_gene: TRBJ1-5
abundance: .
v_gene: TRBV6-5
d_gene: TRBD1
CDR3nt: TGTGCCAGCAGTTCCCAGGGGGCTAGAGTGAGCAATCAGCCCCAGCATTTT
CDR3aa: CASSSQGARVSNQPQHF

j_gene: TRBJ1-1
abundance: many
v_gene: TRBV20-1
d_gene: .
CDR3nt: TGCAGTGCTAGAGTCCCAGGAAACACTGAAGCTTTCTTT
CDR3aa: CSARVPGNTEAFF

j_gene: TRBJ2-1
abundance: .
v_gene: TRBV27
d_gene: .
CDR3nt: TGTGCCAGCAGTTTATCCCGGACAGTTGGTCCTTACAATGAGCAGTTCTTC
CDR3aa: CASSLSRTVGPYNEQFF

j_gene: TRBJ2-7
abundance: .
v_gene: TRBV7-9
d_gene: .
CDR3nt: TGTGCCAGCAGCGCCCGGACGATAGCCTACGAGCAGTACTTC
CDR3aa: CASSARTIAYEQYF

j_gene: TRBJ2-2
abundance: .
v_gene: TRBV4-3
d_gene: TRBD2
CDR3nt: TGCGCCAGCAGCCAAGGGACTAGCGGGGGCGACAACACCGGGGAGCTGTTTTTT
CDR3aa: CASSQGTSGGDNTGELFF

j_gene: TRBJ2-5
abundance: many
v_gene: TRBV12-3/TRBV12-4
d_gene: .
CDR3nt: TGTGCCAGCAGCCCCCGAGGGGTTGAAGAGACCCAGTACTTC
CDR3aa: CASSPRGVEETQYF

j_gene: TRBJ2-4
abundance: few
v_gene: TRBV4-2
d_gene: .
CDR3nt: TGTGCCAGCAGCCAGGCCGTTGGGGCCAAAAACATTCAGTACTTC
CDR3aa: CASSQAVGAKNIQYF

j_gene: TRBJ2-3
abundance: .
v_gene: TRBV4-1
d_gene: .
CDR3nt: TGCGCCAGCAGCCCGAGTGAGGGGTTCACAGATACGCAGTATTTT
CDR3aa: CASSPSEGFTDTQYF

j_gene: TRBJ2-3
abundance: .
v_gene: TRBV20-1
d_gene: TRBD2
CDR3nt: TGCAGTGCTAGCTTTGGCGGGGGAAATACGCAGTATTTT
CDR3aa: CSASFGGGNTQYF

j_gene: TRBJ2-2
abundance: .
v_gene: TRBV6-1
d_gene: TRBD2
CDR3nt: TGTGCCAGCAAAAATAGCGGGGTGAACACCGGGGAGCTGTTTTTT
CDR3aa: CASKNSGVNTGELFF

j_gene: TRBJ2-1
abundance: few
v_gene: TRBV12-3/TRBV12-4
d_gene: TRBD2
CDR3nt: TGTGCCAGCAGCCCGGTTCGAGGGTTCCGGGCTAGCGGGGGGTACAATGAGCAGTTCTTC
CDR3aa: CASSPVRGFRASGGYNEQFF

j_gene: TRBJ2-7
abundance: .
v_gene: TRBV5-1
d_gene: .
CDR3nt: TGCGCCAGCAGCGTGGGACTGCTAAGCTCCTACGAGCAGTACTTC
CDR3aa: CASSVGLLSSYEQYF

j_gene: TRBJ2-2
abundance: few
v_gene: TRBV27
d_gene: .
CDR3nt: TGTGCCAGCACCGCCCATAGACCGACGAACACCGGGGAGCTGTTTTTT
CDR3aa: CASTAHRPTNTGELFF

j_gene: TRBJ2-1
abundance: once
v_gene: TRBV9
d_gene: .
CDR3nt: TGTGCCAGCAGCCTAACAATCAGGGGTGAGCAGTTCTTC
CDR3aa: CASSLTIRGEQFF

j_gene: TRBJ2-7
abundance: .
v_gene: TRBV28
d_gene: .
CDR3nt: TGTGCCAGCAGTAGGGGGTACTACGAGCAGTACTTC
CDR3aa: CASSRGYYEQYF

j_gene: TRBJ2-1
abundance: .
v_gene: TRBV7-7
d_gene: TRBD1
CDR3nt: TGTGCCAGCAGCTTAGGGGGACGGGGACAGGCTTCCTACAATGAGCAGTTCTTC
CDR3aa: CASSLGGRGQASYNEQFF

j_gene: TRBJ2-7
abundance: .
v_gene: TRBV20-1
d_gene: .
CDR3nt: TGCAGTGCTACCCAGATTCGCTACGAGCAGTACTTC
CDR3aa: CSATQIRYEQYF

j_gene: TRBJ2-7
abundance: few
v_gene: TRBV20-1
d_gene: .
CDR3nt: TGCAGTGCTAGGACCGACAGCCACGAGCAGTACTTC
CDR3aa: CSARTDSHEQYF

j_gene: TRBJ2-1
abundance: many
v_gene: TRBV27
d_gene: .
CDR3nt: TGTGCCAGCAGTTTGGGTAGTGAGCAGTTCTTC
CDR3aa: CASSLGSEQFF

j_gene: TRBJ2-2
abundance: few
v_gene: TRBV5-5
d_gene: TRBD2
CDR3nt: TGTGCCAGCAGCTTCCCCTCCGCGGGGGGGCCTGGGGAGCTGTTTTTT
CDR3aa: CASSFPSAGGPGELFF

j_gene: TRBJ2-4
abundance: .
v_gene: TRBV2
d_gene: TRBD1
CDR3nt: TGTGCCAGCAGAGACAACAGGGGGGCCAAAAACATTCAGTACTTC
CDR3aa: CASRDNRGAKNIQYF

j_gene: TRBJ2-3
abundance: few
v_gene: TRBV5-6
d_gene: TRBD2
CDR3nt: TGTGCCAGCAGCTTGGCCGCAATAGCGGGGGCCCACACAGATACGCAGTATTTT
CDR3aa: CASSLAAIAGAHTDTQYF

j_gene: TRBJ2-3
abundance: .
v_gene: TRBV20-1
d_gene: .
CDR3nt: TGCAGTCAAAGCACAGATACGCAGTATTTT
CDR3aa: CSQSTDTQYF

j_gene: TRBJ2-1
abundance: .
v_gene: TRBV20-1
d_gene: .
CDR3nt: TGCAGTGCTAGAGCCCTAGACCGCAGCTCCTACAATGAGCAGTTCTTC
CDR3aa: CSARALDRSSYNEQFF

j_gene: TRBJ2-2
abundance: .
v_gene: TRBV20-1
d_gene: .
CDR3nt: TGCAGTGCCAATAGGGGTGCGAACACCGGGGAGCTGTTTTTT
CDR3aa: CSANRGANTGELFF

j_gene: TRBJ2-1
abundance: few
v_gene: TRBV6-5
d_gene: .
CDR3nt: TGTGCCAGCAGTTACGAGGAGGGGGCGGTAAATGAGCAGTTCTTC
CDR3aa: CASSYEEGAVNEQFF